These 20 T cell receptor beta chains came from one sample sequenced in a study of cytomegalovirus exposure and HLA in healthy donors (TCRdb year 2017). Library generation was performed with the immunoSEQ multiplex PCR assay. For the multiplex PCR, a mixture combining 60 forward primers for TCR Vbeta segments and 13 reverse primers for TCR Jbeta segments was used. TCRdb carries this immuneACCESS record with in-frame sequences only. Its versions omit some clonotypes, under half of them owing to an unresolved V gene in the studies checked, with the rest unexplained. The sample has roughly 100,000 clones on record, around 82% of them singletons. The ten largest clones represent 1.5% to 2% of the sample. Sample: PBMCs. Receptors originate from a man in his forties or fifties in good health and CMV-seronegative.

The rearrangement uses TRBV5-1 and TRBJ1-3, with no clear D. The germline CDR1 and CDR2 sequences are SGHRS and YFSETQ. V was trimmed by 4 bases and J by 1 base, leaving 12 bases between them. The CDR3 spans 15 residues. CDR3 loop: CASSLFAGSGNTIYF. In DNA form, the CDR3 reads TGCGCCAGCAGCCTCTTCGCGGGTTCTGGAAACACCATATATTTT.

The chain carries TRBV18 and TRBJ2-7; 9 bases map to TRBD1. The CDR3 is 18 residues long. V was pared by 3 bases and J by 2 bases, with 14 bases of the junction left unmatched. Germline assignment: CDR1 KGHSH and CDR2 LQKENI. The CDR3: CASSPPPYRGQGPYEQYV. The CDR3 region has the DNA TGTGCCAGCTCACCCCCCCCCTACAGGGGGCAAGGGCCCTACGAGCAGTACGTC.

CDR3 residues: CASSQGKGAGGPAETQYF. The CDR3 bases are TGTGCCAGCAGCCAAGGCAAAGGAGCGGGGGGGCCGGCAGAGACCCAGTACTTC. The chain recombines TRBV4-2 with TRBJ2-5; the match to TRBD2 covers 10 bases. The germline gives CDR1 LGHNA, CDR2 YNFKEQ. V was clipped by 1 base and J by 4 bases; unmatched bases: 12. CDR3 size: 18 residues.

This clone was detected a few times. J is TRBJ2-5 and V is TRBV12-5; D uncertain. Trimming took 6 bases from V and 5 from J, leaving 13 bases between them. Germline V gene data show CDR1 as LGHNT and CDR2 as FRNRAP. CDR3 length: 13 residues. DNA of the CDR3: TGTGCTAGTGGACCCGGAGAAAAGGAGACCCAGTACTTC. It is translated as CASGPGEKETQYF.

This clone was observed a few times. This chain connects TRBV9 to TRBJ2-2, with TRBD1 matching 11 bases. Germline loops: CDR1 SGDLS, CDR2 YYNGEE. CDR3 length: 15 residues. With 3 bases clipped from V and 6 bases from J, the junction kept 4 bases outside the gene matches. The CDR3 here is CASSGTGGASGELFF. The CDR3 region has the DNA TGTGCCAGCAGCGGGACAGGGGGCGCATCCGGGGAGCTGTTTTTT.

The rearrangement joins TRBV4-1 to TRBJ1-4; 7 positions agree with TRBD1. The J segment lost 0 bases and the V segment lost 4 bases, leaving 20 bases of the junction unmatched. The CDR3 has 21 amino acids. CDR1 MGHRA and CDR2 YSYEKL come from the germline V gene. CDR3 loop: CASSPQVGVPGTVATNEKLFF. The CDR3, as DNA: TGCGCCAGCAGCCCACAGGTGGGAGTCCCAGGGACAGTTGCAACTAATGAAAAACTGTTTTTT.

V usage is TRBV2 and J usage is TRBJ2-7; TRBD1 agrees at 7 bases. Trimming took 7 bases from V and 2 from J; bases not matched to a gene: 8. The V gene's germline CDR1 is SNHLY and CDR2 FYNNEI. The CDR3 consists of 14 residues. CDR3: CASKGTDLPYEQYF. In DNA, the CDR3 is TGTGCCAGCAAGGGGACAGACCTACCCTACGAGCAGTACTTC.

This clone was observed a handful of times. The rearrangement links TRBV7-6 to TRBJ2-6; D is unresolved. CDR3 length equals 14 residues. Per germline, CDR1 SGHVS and CDR2 FNYEAQ. V dropped 1 base and J dropped 3 bases, with 4 bases sitting between them. CDR3 DNA sequence: TGTGCCAGCAGCTTAGATAGTGGGGCCAACGTCCTGACTTTC. It translates to CASSLDSGANVLTF.

The chain combines TRBV30 with TRBJ1-1, with unresolved D. Germline V gene sequence: CDR1 GTSNPN, CDR2 SVGIG (reference sequence). V lost 1 base, J lost 8 bases, and 14 bases lay in between. This CDR3 is 13 amino acids long. Here the CDR3 DNA reads TGTGCCTGGAGTGCCTCTCCCGGTGCAGAAGCTTTCTTT. Encoded protein: CAWSASPGAEAFF.

This clone was observed once. The chain joins TRBV6-1 to TRBJ1-2; D perhaps matches TRBD1 (6 bases). Germline assignment: CDR1 MNHNS and CDR2 SASEGT. The CDR3 runs 14 residues. V shed 3 bases and J shed 8 bases, with 16 bases lying between them. In DNA, the CDR3 is TGTGCCAGCAGTGAGGGACCGAGTCAGGGGGGCTACACCTTC. It encodes CASSEGPSQGGYTF.

For this clone: Germline is not matched at one junction end, which may reflect a read error. The chain couples TRBV5-1 to TRBJ2-4; 11 nucleotides align to TRBD1. The length of the CDR3 is 15 residues. Germline-derived CDR1 and CDR2 are SGHRS and YFSETQ. The CDR3, as DNA: TGCGCCAGCAGCCCCGGAGGGACAGGGGGGGAACAGAGGAACTTC. Protein product: CASSPGGTGGEQRNF.

This chain connects TRBV15 to TRBJ2-5; TRBD1 aligns across 7 bases. Germline V gene lookup returns CDR1 LNHNV and CDR2 YYDKDF (reference sequence). The CDR3 loop spans 15 amino acids. V lost 0 bases and J lost 6; bases outside the gene matches: 7. CDR3 sequence reads: CATSRDLRGGKTQYF. CDR3 bases: TGTGCCACCAGCAGAGATCTACGAGGGGGCAAGACCCAGTACTTC.

This chain connects TRBV10-3 to TRBJ2-7; 9 bases fit TRBD1. Germline V lookup: CDR1 ENHRY, CDR2 SYGVKD. The CDR3 runs to 15 residues. V shed 3 bases, J shed 5 bases, and the junction held 8 bases outside the gene matches. The CDR3 here is CAISDFGTGFNEQYV. In DNA form, the CDR3 reads TGTGCCATCAGTGACTTCGGGACAGGGTTCAACGAGCAGTACGTC.

The chain carries TRBV7-9 and TRBJ2-2; D not resolved. This CDR3 is 13 amino acids long. Germline assignment: CDR1 SEHNR and CDR2 FQNEAQ (reference sequence). V dropped 5 bases and J dropped 8 bases, with 12 bases sitting between them. The DNA for the CDR3 is TGTGCCAGCAGCGTGGCCCAGGCAGGGGAGCTGTTTTTT. Protein product: CASSVAQAGELFF.

This sequence joins TRBV5-4 and TRBJ1-1; TRBD1 is a possible D gene (5 bases). The germline V gene encodes CDR1 SGHNT and CDR2 YYREEE (reference sequence). The CDR3 is 13 residues long. V lost 2 bases to trimming and J lost 5 bases, with 10 bases between them. The CDR3 bases are TGTGCCAGCAGCTTAGGGGTACGTACTGAAGCTTTCTTT. Encoded protein: CASSLGVRTEAFF.

J is TRBJ2-5 and V is TRBV5-6, with D unresolved. The V gene lost 4 bases and the J gene lost 1 base, with 5 bases spanning the gap. Germline loops: CDR1 SGHDT, CDR2 YYEEEE. This CDR3 has 12 amino acids. The CDR3 nucleotides are TGTGCCAGCAGCCTTTCCCAAGAGACCCAGTACTTC. It is translated as CASSLSQETQYF. The full variable domain, in which reference TRBV5-6 and TRBJ2-5 provide the parts outside the CDR3, is DAGVTQSPTHLIKTRGQQVTLRCSPKSGHDTVSWYQQALGQGPQFIFQYYEEEERQRGNFPDRFSGHQFPNYSSELNVNALLLGDSALYLCASSLSQETQYFGPGTRLLVL.

This chain joins TRBV2 and TRBJ2-5, with D perhaps TRBD1 (7 bases). V dropped 8 bases and J dropped 6 bases, with 16 bases sitting between them. The length of the CDR3 is 13 residues. Germline V lookup: CDR1 SNHLY, CDR2 FYNNEI. The CDR3 DNA reads as TGTGCCAGCGCCCCCGGAGGGGGCAAGACCCAGTACTTC. Its protein is CASAPGGGKTQYF. Combining the CDR3 with reference TRBV2 and TRBJ2-5 gives the whole variable domain EPEVTQTPSHQVTQMGQEVILRCVPISNHLYFYWYRQILGQKVEFLVSFYNNEISEKSEIFDDQFSVERPDGSNFTLKIRSTKLEDSAMYFCASAPGGGKTQYFGPGTRLLVL.

This clone occurred a few times. This chain joins TRBV28 and TRBJ1-4; D ambiguous. CDR1 is MDHEN and CDR2 is SYDVKM in the germline V gene. Trimming took off 8 bases at V and 3 bases at J, with 7 bases between the two ends. The CDR3 has 12 residues. This CDR3 reads CASVGPNEKLFF. Written as DNA, the CDR3 is TGTGCCAGCGTTGGCCCTAATGAAAAACTGTTTTTT.

DNA of the CDR3: TGTGCCAGCAGCGTTTCCTCAGAGACCCAGTACTTC. It is translated as CASSVSSETQYF. The chain couples TRBV9 to TRBJ2-5; D remains unclear. This CDR3 spans 12 amino acids. Germline loops: CDR1 SGDLS, CDR2 YYNGEE. Trimming took 2 bases from V and 4 from J, leaving 6 bases between them.

The chain joins TRBV10-3 to TRBJ1-4; TRBD1 agrees at 7 bases. The CDR3 runs to 12 residues. Germline loops: CDR1 ENHRY, CDR2 SYGVKD. V shed 6 bases, J shed 6 bases, and the junction held 1 base outside the gene matches. The CDR3 DNA reads TGTGCCATCAGCGGGACAGATGAAAAACTGTTTTTT. Protein: CAISGTDEKLFF.